These T cell receptor beta chains were read from a single sample in a study of T cells in Graves' hyperthyroidism and ophthalmopathy. MiXCR, run by TCRdb on the multiplex PCR reads, gives a single entry per CDR3 protein. The sample includes around 400,000 distinct CDR3 sequences, about 12% of them seen just once. Sequencing was performed on blood. Every receptor here comes from a woman between 18 and 29 years old with Graves' hyperthyroidism. Both conserved end residues are part of each CDR3. The order of the fields is D gene, J gene, V gene, clone size, CDR3 protein, CDR3 DNA. The D gene is left open where the match is weak. Rows may omit the clone size; those that give it use once, few, many or a size class.

d_call: NA
j_call: TRBJ2-7
v_call: TRBV28
clone_size: many
cdr3_aa: CASSFSEGAYEQYF
cdr3_nt: TGTGCCAGCAGTTTTTCCGAGGGGGCCTACGAGCAGTACTTC

d_call: TRBD1
j_call: TRBJ1-5
v_call: TRBV12-3/TRBV12-4
clone_size: many
cdr3_aa: CASSFRQGLNQPQHF
cdr3_nt: TGTGCCAGCAGTTTTAGACAGGGCCTCAATCAGCCCCAGCATTTT

d_call: NA
j_call: TRBJ2-3
v_call: TRBV10-3
clone_size: few
cdr3_aa: CAISVLRGGTTDTQYF
cdr3_nt: TGTGCCATCAGTGTCCTCAGGGGCGGAACCACAGATACGCAGTATTTT

d_call: TRBD1
j_call: TRBJ1-4
v_call: TRBV5-1
clone_size: many
cdr3_aa: CASRAQGAREKLFF
cdr3_nt: TGCGCCAGTCGCGCACAGGGGGCTCGGGAAAAACTGTTTTTT

d_call: NA
j_call: TRBJ1-3
v_call: TRBV4-1
clone_size: NA
cdr3_aa: CASSQILQGNTIYF
cdr3_nt: TGCGCCAGCAGCCAGATCTTACAGGGAAACACCATATATTTT

d_call: TRBD1
j_call: TRBJ2-2
v_call: TRBV12-3/TRBV12-4
clone_size: few
cdr3_aa: CASSLWGQGTGELFF
cdr3_nt: TGTGCCAGCAGTTTATGGGGACAGGGCACCGGGGAGCTGTTTTTT

d_call: TRBD1
j_call: TRBJ1-4
v_call: TRBV7-2
clone_size: many
cdr3_aa: CASGRQGTNEKLFF
cdr3_nt: TGTGCCAGCGGCCGACAGGGGACTAATGAAAAACTGTTTTTT

d_call: TRBD2
j_call: TRBJ2-1
v_call: TRBV24-1
clone_size: many
cdr3_aa: CATSPRGKGLALQGEQFF
cdr3_nt: TGTGCCACCAGTCCCAGAGGGAAGGGACTAGCCCTCCAAGGTGAGCAGTTCTTC

d_call: TRBD1
j_call: TRBJ1-5
v_call: TRBV28
clone_size: many
cdr3_aa: CASSMGGTGGRRQPQHF
cdr3_nt: TGTGCCAGCAGTATGGGGGGTACAGGGGGCCGAAGACAGCCCCAGCATTTT

d_call: NA
j_call: TRBJ2-5
v_call: TRBV29-1
clone_size: few
cdr3_aa: CSVNGEGYQETQYF
cdr3_nt: TGCAGCGTTAATGGCGAGGGATACCAAGAGACCCAGTACTTC

d_call: TRBD2
j_call: TRBJ2-7
v_call: TRBV7-2
clone_size: NA
cdr3_aa: CASRQGSGTYEQYF
cdr3_nt: TGTGCCAGCAGACAGGGTAGCGGGACCTACGAGCAGTACTTC

d_call: TRBD2
j_call: TRBJ2-3
v_call: TRBV10-3
clone_size: many
cdr3_aa: CAISEGRLAPSTDTQYF
cdr3_nt: TGTGCCATCAGTGAGGGTAGACTAGCCCCTAGCACAGATACGCAGTATTTT

d_call: NA
j_call: TRBJ2-5
v_call: TRBV6-1
clone_size: many
cdr3_aa: CASSEVGSAETQYF
cdr3_nt: TGTGCCAGCAGTGAAGTGGGTAGTGCTGAGACCCAGTACTTC

d_call: TRBD1
j_call: TRBJ1-2
v_call: TRBV7-2
clone_size: NA
cdr3_aa: CASSFRGTNPYGYTF
cdr3_nt: TGTGCCAGCAGCTTCAGGGGGACAAATCCCTATGGCTACACCTTC

d_call: TRBD1
j_call: TRBJ2-7
v_call: TRBV20-1
clone_size: NA
cdr3_aa: CSARGQGAHSYEQYF
cdr3_nt: TGCAGTGCTAGAGGCCAGGGGGCACACTCCTACGAGCAGTACTTC

d_call: NA
j_call: TRBJ2-3
v_call: TRBV7-9
clone_size: many
cdr3_aa: CASSLTKDPDTQYF
cdr3_nt: TGTGCCAGCAGCTTAACCAAGGATCCAGATACGCAGTATTTT

d_call: NA
j_call: TRBJ2-1
v_call: TRBV7-3
clone_size: NA
cdr3_aa: CASSPPGLGSYNEQFF
cdr3_nt: TGTGCCAGCAGCCCCCCCGGCCTCGGCTCCTACAATGAGCAGTTCTTC

d_call: NA
j_call: TRBJ2-1
v_call: TRBV6-2/TRBV6-3
clone_size: many
cdr3_aa: CASRIISGATSNEQFF
cdr3_nt: TGTGCCAGCAGGATAATTAGCGGAGCCACCTCCAATGAGCAGTTCTTC

d_call: TRBD2
j_call: TRBJ2-7
v_call: TRBV7-9
clone_size: many
cdr3_aa: CASSRGERLGLTYEQYF
cdr3_nt: TGTGCCAGCAGCCGGGGGGAGCGCCTCGGGTTAACCTACGAGCAGTACTTC

d_call: TRBD2
j_call: TRBJ2-3
v_call: TRBV2
clone_size: many
cdr3_aa: CASSDRTSGSLSTQYF
cdr3_nt: TGTGCCAGCAGTGATAGGACTAGCGGGAGCTTAAGTACGCAGTATTTT

d_call: TRBD1
j_call: TRBJ2-1
v_call: TRBV6-1
clone_size: NA
cdr3_aa: CASSGILGTGEVEEQFF
cdr3_nt: TGTGCCAGCAGTGGGATTCTCGGGACAGGGGAGGTTGAGGAGCAGTTCTTC

d_call: TRBD1
j_call: TRBJ2-7
v_call: TRBV2
clone_size: many
cdr3_aa: CASSLDRYEQYF
cdr3_nt: TGTGCCAGCAGCCTGGACAGGTACGAGCAGTACTTC

d_call: TRBD1
j_call: TRBJ1-1
v_call: TRBV4-2
clone_size: NA
cdr3_aa: CASSHDRGAGNTEAFF
cdr3_nt: TGTGCCAGCAGCCACGACAGGGGGGCGGGGAACACTGAAGCTTTCTTT

d_call: TRBD2
j_call: TRBJ2-7
v_call: TRBV3-1
clone_size: many
cdr3_aa: CASSPRSGLAATYEQYF
cdr3_nt: TGTGCCAGCAGCCCAAGGTCCGGACTAGCGGCCACCTACGAGCAGTACTTC

d_call: NA
j_call: TRBJ2-7
v_call: TRBV27
clone_size: NA
cdr3_aa: CASGDKGFTTYEQYF
cdr3_nt: TGTGCCAGCGGCGATAAGGGGTTTACAACCTACGAGCAGTACTTC

d_call: TRBD1
j_call: TRBJ2-2
v_call: TRBV3-1
clone_size: few
cdr3_aa: CASSRDRGRRFPGELFF
cdr3_nt: TGTGCCAGCAGCCGAGACAGGGGGCGAAGGTTTCCCGGGGAGCTGTTTTTT

d_call: NA
j_call: TRBJ2-1
v_call: TRBV7-9
clone_size: many
cdr3_aa: CASSSGLRTDYNEQFF
cdr3_nt: TGTGCCAGCAGCTCGGGCCTTCGGACAGACTACAATGAGCAGTTCTTC

d_call: NA
j_call: TRBJ2-2
v_call: TRBV30
clone_size: many
cdr3_aa: CAWSVGSSGGELFF
cdr3_nt: TGTGCCTGGAGTGTGGGATCCTCCGGCGGGGAGCTGTTTTTT

d_call: NA
j_call: TRBJ2-3
v_call: TRBV14
clone_size: NA
cdr3_aa: CVSSQTHLGTDTQYF
cdr3_nt: TGTGTCAGCAGCCAAACGCACCTCGGGACAGATACGCAGTATTTT

d_call: TRBD2
j_call: TRBJ2-1
v_call: TRBV9
clone_size: many
cdr3_aa: CASSAAVGGRVDEQFF
cdr3_nt: TGTGCCAGCAGCGCCGCCGTGGGCGGGAGGGTTGATGAGCAGTTCTTC

d_call: NA
j_call: TRBJ1-5
v_call: TRBV12-3/TRBV12-4
clone_size: many
cdr3_aa: CASSPRDTNQPQHF
cdr3_nt: TGTGCCAGCAGCCCGAGGGACACCAATCAGCCCCAGCATTTT

d_call: TRBD2
j_call: TRBJ2-3
v_call: TRBV29-1
clone_size: many
cdr3_aa: CSVVASGRLGDTQYF
cdr3_nt: TGCAGCGTTGTTGCCAGCGGGAGATTAGGAGATACGCAGTATTTT

d_call: NA
j_call: TRBJ2-7
v_call: TRBV5-1
clone_size: many
cdr3_aa: CASSLAAPRSYEQYF
cdr3_nt: TGCGCCAGCAGCTTGGCCGCGCCCCGGTCCTACGAGCAGTACTTC

d_call: NA
j_call: TRBJ2-2
v_call: TRBV28
clone_size: many
cdr3_aa: CASSLEDSLNTGELFF
cdr3_nt: TGTGCCAGCAGTTTAGAGGACAGCTTGAACACCGGGGAGCTGTTTTTT

d_call: NA
j_call: TRBJ1-6
v_call: TRBV30
clone_size: many
cdr3_aa: CAWSVWTAAANSPLHF
cdr3_nt: TGTGCCTGGAGTGTCTGGACAGCTGCGGCTAATTCACCCCTCCACTTT

d_call: TRBD2
j_call: TRBJ2-1
v_call: TRBV9
clone_size: NA
cdr3_aa: CASSVGTSGRDEQFF
cdr3_nt: TGTGCCAGCAGCGTAGGGACTAGCGGGAGGGATGAGCAGTTCTTC

d_call: NA
j_call: TRBJ2-7
v_call: TRBV2
clone_size: many
cdr3_aa: CASSDEYRTYEQYF
cdr3_nt: TGTGCCAGCAGTGATGAGTACAGGACCTACGAGCAGTACTTC

d_call: TRBD1
j_call: TRBJ2-1
v_call: TRBV5-6
clone_size: many
cdr3_aa: CASSFKGAGLWEQFF
cdr3_nt: TGTGCCAGCAGCTTTAAGGGGGCCGGATTGTGGGAGCAGTTCTTC

d_call: TRBD2
j_call: TRBJ2-1
v_call: TRBV24-1
clone_size: many
cdr3_aa: CATSVSSGGPLKQFF
cdr3_nt: TGTGCCACCAGCGTATCTAGCGGGGGCCCCCTTAAGCAGTTCTTC

d_call: TRBD2
j_call: TRBJ2-1
v_call: TRBV11-2
clone_size: many
cdr3_aa: CASSLEGGSGGLNNEQFF
cdr3_nt: TGTGCCAGCAGCTTAGAAGGGGGTAGCGGGGGGTTAAACAATGAGCAGTTCTTC